What follows is one TCR beta chain and its context. What it recognizes is unknown. Samples of blood were obtained at baseline, on cycle 4 day 1, and on cycle 7 day 1. The sample is drawn from a study of OX40 agonist ivuxolimab in advanced cancers. As for the study in general: The patients got ivuxolimab, which is an agonistic anti-OX40 (CD134) antibody. Patients got intravenous ivuxolimab at 0.01 to 10 mg/kg every 2 weeks.

Some clones are missing from TCRdb's copy, which holds only in-frame ones; the method was immunoSEQ multiplex PCR. Of about 36,000 clones listed, 74% are singletons. Deletions cut 7 bases from V and 11 bases from J, with 16 bases between. The V gene's germline CDR1 is DFQATT and CDR2 SNEGSKA (reference sequence). This CDR3 contains 11 residues. General study findings and limits: At doses 0.1 to 3.0 mg/kg, CD4+ and CD8+ clones expanded.

The J gene is TRBJ2-3, the V gene TRBV20-1, with no clear D. The origin of this receptor is an adult with an advanced solid tumor such as melanoma, head and neck, liver or kidney cancer. Sample: CD4+ or CD8+ T cells sorted from blood, taken in a trial of the OX40 agonist ivuxolimab. The CDR3 loop is CSGGTPKWQYF. CDR3 DNA sequence: TGCAGTGGAGGTACCCCTAAATGGCAGTATTTT.